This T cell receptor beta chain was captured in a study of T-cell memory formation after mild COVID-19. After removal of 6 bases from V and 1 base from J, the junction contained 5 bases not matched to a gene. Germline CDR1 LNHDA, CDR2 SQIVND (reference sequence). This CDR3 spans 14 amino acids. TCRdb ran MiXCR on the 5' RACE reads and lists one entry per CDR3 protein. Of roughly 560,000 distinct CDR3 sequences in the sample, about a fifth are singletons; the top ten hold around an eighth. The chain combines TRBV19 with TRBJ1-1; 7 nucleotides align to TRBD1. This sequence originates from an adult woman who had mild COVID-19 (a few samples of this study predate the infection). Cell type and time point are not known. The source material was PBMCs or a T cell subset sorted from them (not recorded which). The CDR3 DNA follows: TGTGCCAGTAGCAAACAGGGGTCGAACACTGAAGCTTTCTTT. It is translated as CASSKQGSNTEAFF.